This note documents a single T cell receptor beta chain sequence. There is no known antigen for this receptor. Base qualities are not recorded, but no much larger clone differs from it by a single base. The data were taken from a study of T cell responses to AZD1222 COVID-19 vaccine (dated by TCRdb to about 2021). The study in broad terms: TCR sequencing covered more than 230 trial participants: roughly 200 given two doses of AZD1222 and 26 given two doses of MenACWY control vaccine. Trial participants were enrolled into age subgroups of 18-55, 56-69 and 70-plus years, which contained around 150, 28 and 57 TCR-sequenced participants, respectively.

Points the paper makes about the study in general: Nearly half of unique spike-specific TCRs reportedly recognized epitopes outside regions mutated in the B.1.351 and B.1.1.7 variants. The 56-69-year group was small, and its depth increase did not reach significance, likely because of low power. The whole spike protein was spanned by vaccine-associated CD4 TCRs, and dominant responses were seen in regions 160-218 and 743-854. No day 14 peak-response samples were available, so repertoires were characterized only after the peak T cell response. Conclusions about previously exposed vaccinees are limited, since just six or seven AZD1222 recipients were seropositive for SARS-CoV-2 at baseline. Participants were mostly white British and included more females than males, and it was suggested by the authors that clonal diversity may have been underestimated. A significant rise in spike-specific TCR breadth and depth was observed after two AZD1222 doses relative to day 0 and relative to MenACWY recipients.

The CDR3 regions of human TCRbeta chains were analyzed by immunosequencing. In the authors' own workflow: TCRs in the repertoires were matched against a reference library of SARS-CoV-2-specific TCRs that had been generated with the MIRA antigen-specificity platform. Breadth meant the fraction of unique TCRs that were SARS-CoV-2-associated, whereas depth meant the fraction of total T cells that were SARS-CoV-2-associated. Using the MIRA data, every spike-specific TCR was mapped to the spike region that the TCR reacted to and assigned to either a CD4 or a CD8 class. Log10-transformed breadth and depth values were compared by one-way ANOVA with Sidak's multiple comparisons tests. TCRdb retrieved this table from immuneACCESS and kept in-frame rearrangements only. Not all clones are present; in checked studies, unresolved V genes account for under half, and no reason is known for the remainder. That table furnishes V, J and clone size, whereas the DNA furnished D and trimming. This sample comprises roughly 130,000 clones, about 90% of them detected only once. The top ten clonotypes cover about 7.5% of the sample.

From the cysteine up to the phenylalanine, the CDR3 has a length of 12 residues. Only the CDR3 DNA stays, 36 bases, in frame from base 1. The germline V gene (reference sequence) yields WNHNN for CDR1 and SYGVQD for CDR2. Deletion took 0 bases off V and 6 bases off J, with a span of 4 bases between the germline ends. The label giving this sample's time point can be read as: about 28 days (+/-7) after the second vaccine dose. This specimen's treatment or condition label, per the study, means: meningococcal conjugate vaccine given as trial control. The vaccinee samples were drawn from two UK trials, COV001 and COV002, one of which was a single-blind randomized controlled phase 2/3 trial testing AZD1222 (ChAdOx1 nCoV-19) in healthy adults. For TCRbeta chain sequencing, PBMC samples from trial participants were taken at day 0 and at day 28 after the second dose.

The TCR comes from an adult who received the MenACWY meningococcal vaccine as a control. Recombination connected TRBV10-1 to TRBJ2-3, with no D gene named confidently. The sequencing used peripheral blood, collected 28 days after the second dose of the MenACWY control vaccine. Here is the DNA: TGCGCCAGCAGTGAGTCATTGGATACGCAGTATTTT. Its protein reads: CASSESLDTQYF.